This T cell receptor beta chain was recorded in a study of CD8 T cells in Susac syndrome. The CDR3 covers 15 residues. V dropped 7 bases and J dropped 5 bases, with 18 bases sitting between them. Random hexamers primed reverse transcription of about 0.5 to 1 ug RNA. TCRdb fed the immunoSEQ multiplex PCR reads into MiXCR, producing one record per CDR3 protein. Counted here are roughly 140,000 distinct CDR3 sequences, approximately 95% occurring once; the ten biggest clones make up 0.15% to 0.2%. This TCR came from a human donor with Susac syndrome. Specimen: CD4+ T cells from PBMCs. This chain uses TRBV23-1 with TRBJ1-5; D is unclear. TRBV23-1 is annotated as an ORF whose role is uncertain. CDR3 in DNA: TGCGCCAGCATACACGGCGGGCTAGTGGATCAGCCCCAGCATTTT. It translates to CASIHGGLVDQPQHF.